These 2 T cell receptor beta chains share one sample of origin, sequenced in a study of a mutant IDH1 vaccine in newly diagnosed glioma. Measured with immunoSEQ multiplex PCR; TCRdb has only the in-frame clones, and not every one. This table has tens of thousands of clones, 89% appearing once. Time point denoted: week 5, during vaccination. Every single dose of the vaccine, 300 ug of mutant IDH1 20-mer peptide, came with topical imiquimod. No antigen is known for these receptors. This sample comprised PBMCs, obtained from a glioma patient whose treatment included an IDH1 peptide vaccine. The source is a man younger than 35 with glioma.

The sample holds a few counts of this clone. This chain uses TRBV7-2 with TRBJ1-5; tentatively, D is TRBD1 (6 bases). V lost 3 bases and J 7 bases, leaving 13 bases between the germline ends. This CDR3 contains 14 residues. Germline assignment: CDR1 SGHTA and CDR2 FQGNSA. The CDR3 DNA follows: TGTGCCAGCAGCTTTCAACCTACAGGGCAGCCCCAGCATTTT. Protein sequence: CASSFQPTGQPQHF.

This clone was picked up a small number of times. CDR3 residues: CASSYPSGRNEQFF. CDR3 nucleotides: TGTGCCAGCAGTTACCCTAGCGGGAGGAATGAGCAGTTCTTC. This rearrangement joins TRBV6-7 to TRBJ2-1, with TRBD2 matching 11 bases. TRBV6-7 carries the ORF label, with uncertain function. The CDR3 covers 14 residues. J lost 7 bases, V lost 2 bases, and 1 base had no gene match.